Shown below are 20 T cell receptor beta chains from a single sample sequenced in a study of cytomegalovirus exposure and HLA in healthy donors. With 60 Vbeta and 13 Jbeta primers, the PCR was carried out. Generated by immunoSEQ multiplex PCR, the TCRdb table keeps only in-frame clones and is missing some. This sample has some 170,000 clones, with 60% to 85% found just once. The sequenced material came from PBMCs. The receptor set was obtained from a male donor in good health and CMV-seronegative.

The gene calls are TRBV5-8 and TRBJ2-3; 15 bases are a match to TRBD2. There are 18 residues in the CDR3. CDR1 SGHTS and CDR2 YDEGEE come from the germline V gene. V was clipped by 3 bases and J by 0 bases; unmatched bases: 5. The CDR3 is CASSSGTSGGLSTDTQYF. DNA of the CDR3: TGTGCCAGCAGCTCTGGGACTAGCGGGGGGCTGAGCACAGATACGCAGTATTTT.

The V call is TRBV6-6, the J call TRBJ1-1; 7 nucleotides line up with TRBD1. The trim removed 5 bases at V and 1 base at J, leaving 4 bases unmatched. Germline-derived CDR1 and CDR2 are MNHNY and SVGAGI (reference sequence). This CDR3 has 14 amino acids. CDR3 region: CASSPTGQNTEAFF. CDR3 in DNA: TGTGCCAGCAGTCCGACAGGGCAGAACACTGAAGCTTTCTTT.

The chain is built from TRBV19 and TRBJ1-5, with D tentatively TRBD1 (6 bases). With 4 bases removed from V and 1 base from J, the gap between germline ends came to 11 bases. CDR1 is LNHDA, CDR2 SQIVND, per germline (reference sequence). The CDR3 has 15 residues. The CDR3 DNA follows: TGTGCCAGTAGTACGCATGGGGGCAGCAATCAGCCCCAGCATTTT. This encodes CASSTHGGSNQPQHF.

The chain joins TRBV28 to TRBJ1-2; tentative D call: TRBD1 (5 bases). V was trimmed by 11 bases and J by 8 bases, leaving 18 bases between them. Germline assignment: CDR1 MDHEN and CDR2 SYDVKM. This CDR3 is built from 12 residues. The CDR3 bases are TGTGCCCTACGGGGGACTTCATTGGGCTACACCTTC. It encodes CALRGTSLGYTF.

The rearrangement links TRBV7-9 to TRBJ2-4; D might be TRBD1 (6 bases). Trimming cost V 1 base and J 3 bases, with 13 bases left between them. This CDR3 has 16 amino acids. Per germline, CDR1 SEHNR and CDR2 FQNEAQ (reference sequence). The CDR3 DNA reads TGTGCCAGCAGCTTAGTTCTACAGGACAGCAAAAACATTCAGTACTTC. Its translation: CASSLVLQDSKNIQYF.

This clone was seen a handful of times. CDR3 loop: CASSQGDRGLYNSPLHF. The DNA of the CDR3 is TGCGCCAGCAGCCAAGGGGACAGGGGGCTGTATAATTCACCCCTCCACTTT. V is TRBV4-1 and J is TRBJ1-6; TRBD1 matches at 12 bases. The CDR3 is 17 amino acids. Germline V gives CDR1 MGHRA, CDR2 YSYEKL. Trimming at V came to 1 base and at J to 4 bases, leaving 2 bases not matched to a gene.

This clone was seen more than once but under ten times. This chain joins TRBV30 and TRBJ2-3; 7 bases fit TRBD2. Germline CDR1 is GTSNPN and CDR2 is SVGIG (reference sequence). CDR3 length equals 13 residues. The CDR3: CARSGTSTDTQYF. In nucleotides, the CDR3 is TGTGCTCGCAGCGGGACTAGCACAGATACGCAGTATTTT. The whole variable domain, filled in from reference TRBV30 and TRBJ2-3, reads SQTIHQWPATLVQPVGSPLSLECTVEGTSNPNLYWYRQAAGRGLQLLFYSVGIGQISSEVPQNLSASRPQDRQFILSSKKLLLSDSGFYLCARSGTSTDTQYFGPGTRLTVL.

The chain couples TRBV28 to TRBJ1-5, with 7 bases aligning to TRBD1. The V and J ends lost 6 bases and 4 bases, in that order; junction bases with no gene match: 12. The CDR3 totals 16 residues. The germline gives CDR1 MDHEN, CDR2 SYDVKM. CDR3 region: CASSSPMGQKNQPQHF. The CDR3 DNA is TGTGCCAGCAGCTCTCCTATGGGACAGAAAAATCAGCCCCAGCATTTT.

This chain uses TRBV13 with TRBJ2-1; 13 nucleotides align to TRBD2. Trimming removed 5 bases from V and 7 bases from J; junction bases left unmatched: 2. This CDR3 comprises 14 residues. In germline, CDR1 is PRHDT, CDR2 FYEKMQ (reference sequence). CDR3 residues: CASSLGLAGNEQFF. As DNA, the CDR3 is TGTGCCAGCAGCCTGGGACTAGCGGGGAATGAGCAGTTCTTC.

This rearrangement joins TRBV9 to TRBJ2-1; possible D gene TRBD1, 5 bases. The germline V and J ends were trimmed by 0 bases and 3 bases, with 10 bases remaining between them. The CDR3 is 15 amino acids. From germline, CDR1 is SGDLS and CDR2 YYNGEE. Here the CDR3 reads CASSVEGHNYNEQFF. CDR3 nucleotide sequence: TGTGCCAGCAGCGTAGAAGGACATAACTACAATGAGCAGTTCTTC.

This clone was detected a few times. The V call is TRBV7-2, the J call TRBJ1-5; D call uncertain. The germline V gene has CDR1 SGHTA and CDR2 FQGNSA. The CDR3 runs to 14 residues. V lost 0 bases to trimming and J lost 7 bases, with 10 bases between them. CDR3 bases: TGTGCCAGCAGCTTAGCCCGGGGAACACAGCCCCAGCATTTT. Its protein is CASSLARGTQPQHF. Full variable domain (remainder filled in from reference TRBV7-2 and TRBJ1-5): GAGVSQSPSNKVTEKGKDVELRCDPISGHTALYWYRQSLGQGLEFLIYFQGNSAPDKSGLPSDRFSAERTGGSVSTLTIQRTQQEDSAVYLCASSLARGTQPQHFGDGTRLSIL.

In DNA form, the CDR3 reads TGCAGTGCCAAGGGGTATCAGCCCCAGCATTTT. Protein sequence: CSAKGYQPQHF. This chain uses TRBV20-1 with TRBJ1-5; weak D call: TRBD1 (5 bases). The CDR3 is 11 residues long. Trimming cost V 6 bases and J 5 bases, with 8 bases left between them. Germline assignment: CDR1 DFQATT and CDR2 SNEGSKA (reference sequence).

For the CDR3, the DNA is TGTGCCTGGAGCGCCGGGACAACCGACATTCAGTACTTC. Translation gives CAWSAGTTDIQYF. The chain employs TRBV30 and TRBJ2-4; D may be TRBD1 (6 bases). The CDR3 has 13 residues. The germline gives CDR1 GTSNPN, CDR2 SVGIG (reference sequence). Trimming pared 3 bases from V and 8 bases from J, leaving 14 bases between.

The chain joins TRBV7-3 to TRBJ2-3, with 13 bases fitting TRBD2. The germline V gene has CDR1 SGHTA and CDR2 FQGTGA. This CDR3 has 15 residues. The J segment lost 6 bases and the V segment lost 4 bases, leaving 4 bases of the junction unmatched. CDR3 loop: CASSSGTSGTDTQYF. The CDR3 nucleotides read TGTGCCAGCAGCTCAGGGACTAGCGGGACCGATACGCAGTATTTT.

This rearrangement joins TRBV6-6 to TRBJ1-5, with TRBD1 matching 12 bases. Trimming took 5 bases from V and 6 from J; bases not matched to a gene: 8. Germline V gene lookup returns CDR1 MNHNY and CDR2 SVGAGI (reference sequence). This CDR3 is built from 16 residues. CDR3 in amino acids: CASSNPGQGAGQPQHF. Written as DNA, the CDR3 is TGTGCCAGCAGTAACCCGGGACAGGGGGCAGGTCAGCCCCAGCATTTT.

CDR3 protein: CASSYDRGRRNTIYF. The CDR3, as DNA: TGTGCCAGCAGTTACGACCGCGGTCGAAGAAACACCATATATTTT. The chain carries TRBV6-5 and TRBJ1-3, with D uncertain. The CDR3 has 15 amino acids. The V gene's germline CDR1 is MNHEY and CDR2 SVGAGI. V shed 2 bases and J shed 5 bases, with 13 bases lying between them.

This chain's CDR3 is CASSVQTGSGANVLTF. In DNA form, the CDR3 reads TGTGCCAGCAGCGTGCAGACGGGCTCTGGGGCCAACGTCCTGACTTTC. This sequence joins TRBV9 and TRBJ2-6; D ambiguous. The CDR3 runs to 16 residues. CDR1 SGDLS and CDR2 YYNGEE come from the germline V gene. The V and J ends lost 2 bases and 0 bases respectively, with 9 bases between them.

J is TRBJ2-7 and V is TRBV28, with 8 bases identical to TRBD2. The V gene end was trimmed by 7 bases and the J gene end by 4 bases; junction bases not matched to a gene: 12. CDR3 size: 15 residues. Per germline, CDR1 MDHEN and CDR2 SYDVKM. The CDR3 reads CASTLGGVGGYEQYF. Written as DNA, the CDR3 is TGTGCCAGCACCCTCGGGGGGGTTGGGGGATACGAGCAGTACTTC.

The chain combines TRBV27 with TRBJ1-5; TRBD1 might be the D (6 bases). The V end lost 6 bases, the J end lost 2 bases, and 17 bases lay between the germline ends. The CDR3 loop spans 16 amino acids. CDR1 is MNHEY and CDR2 is SMNVEV in the germline V gene (reference sequence). The CDR3 nucleotides are TGTGCCAGCAGCTCTCACCGGGACACTCGCAATCAGCCCCAGCATTTT. As protein: CASSSHRDTRNQPQHF.

This clone has a handful of counts. The chain has TRBV6-1 and TRBJ1-5, with D maybe TRBD1 (6 bases). Germline CDR1 is MNHNS and CDR2 is SASEGT. The V end was cut by 6 bases, the J end by 2 bases, with 11 bases between. The CDR3 length is 14 residues. Here the CDR3 reads CASSRDNGNQPQHF. In nucleotides, the CDR3 is TGTGCCAGCAGCAGGGACAACGGCAATCAGCCCCAGCATTTT.